This entry is about one T cell receptor beta chain. The sample comes from a study of blood T cell repertoires in COVID-19. Study context: The United States, Italy and Spain supplied acute and convalescent COVID-19 samples. Nucleic acid was either cDNA or gDNA, and it came from T cells, B-cell-depleted T cells, or PBMCs.

In the study's own analysis: Amplification with reference gene primers provided the estimates of nucleated cell counts. TCRdb's copy holds only in-frame clones and misses some; the assay was immunoSEQ multiplex PCR. That table furnishes V, J and clone size, whereas the DNA furnished D and trimming. The sample has over 45,000 clones; about 90% are singletons. The germline CDR1 and CDR2 sequences are MDHEN and SYDVKM. The J segment lost 15 bases and the V segment lost 6 bases, leaving 9 bases of the junction unmatched. The CDR3 has 12 amino acids. V usage is TRBV28 and J usage is TRBJ2-1, with 9 bases identical to TRBD1. This receptor was taken from a woman aged 55-75 years with active or convalescent COVID-19. The sample taken for sequencing was peripheral blood. In nucleotides, the CDR3 is TGTGCCAGCAGCTGGGGACAGGGCATGAGGTTCTTC. Encoded protein: CASSWGQGMRFF.